What follows are 5 T cell receptor beta chains derived from one specimen sequenced in a study of T-cell reconstitution after alpha-beta-depleted transplantation in children. Unique molecular identifiers were incorporated when the TCRbeta library was constructed. TCRdb called the PCR reads again in MiXCR, with one record for every CDR3 protein. The table records over 550,000 distinct CDR3 sequences, about 10% of them present only once. The sequencing used PBMCs from the stem cell graft donor, collected from the stem cell graft. The receptors come from a human donor who donated a stem cell graft to a child with acute myeloid leukemia.

This clonotype came up many times. J is TRBJ2-1 and V is TRBV24-1; tentative D call: TRBD2 (5 bases). This CDR3 is built from 14 residues. V lost 5 bases to trimming and J lost 2 bases, with 9 bases between them. Germline V gives CDR1 KGHDR, CDR2 SFDVKD. The CDR3 DNA reads as TGTGCCACCAGTGCAAACGGGGCCTACAATGAGCAGTTCTTC. This encodes CATSANGAYNEQFF.

This clonotype was detected ten times or more. The chain couples TRBV20-1 to TRBJ2-7; 8 nucleotides match TRBD2. The CDR3 has 12 residues. Germline assignment: CDR1 DFQATT and CDR2 SNEGSKA (reference sequence). The ends lost 5 bases at V and 4 bases at J; junction bases unmatched: 4. This CDR3 reads CSAPTSVYEQYF. The CDR3 nucleotides are TGCAGTGCTCCGACTAGCGTTTACGAGCAGTACTTC.

The V and J genes are TRBV7-3 and TRBJ2-2; perhaps D is TRBD1 or TRBD2 (5 bases each). Trimming removed 1 base at V and 10 bases at J, with 10 bases between. The V gene's germline CDR1 is SGHTA and CDR2 FQGTGA. This CDR3 comprises 13 residues. CDR3 nucleotide sequence: TGTGCCAGCAGCTTAATTCTCGGGACGGAGCTGTTTTTT. It codes for CASSLILGTELFF.

J is TRBJ2-7 and V is TRBV2; the match to TRBD2 covers 10 bases. Germline V lookup: CDR1 SNHLY, CDR2 FYNNEI. The CDR3 loop spans 15 amino acids. J lost 3 bases, V lost 5 bases, and 7 bases had no gene match. The CDR3 DNA reads as TGTGCCAGCAGTCTAAGCGGGAGGGCCGGCTACGAGCAGTACTTC. This gives the protein CASSLSGRAGYEQYF.

This clonotype was seen more than once but under ten times. V gene TRBV20-1 combines with J gene TRBJ2-3, with a possible D match to TRBD2 (5 bases). V gave up 5 bases and J gave up 1 base, with 13 bases separating them. Germline CDR1 and CDR2: DFQATT and SNEGSKA (reference sequence). CDR3 length equals 14 residues. The CDR3 DNA sequence: TGCAGTGCTCCCCGCGGTAGCGGCACAGATACGCAGTATTTT. Translation: CSAPRGSGTDTQYF.